This T cell receptor beta chain derives from a study of T-cell memory formation after mild COVID-19. For the study at large: TCR clusters largely stayed donor specific.

With regard to this clonotype: The antigen is not known.

V was cut by 0 bases and J by 4 bases, with 11 bases left in between. Per the germline V gene, CDR1 is SGHRS and CDR2 is YFSETQ. The CDR3 runs 14 residues. Regarding the study as a whole: A second wave expanding day 15 to 37 was CD4+-biased; contracting clones were balanced. Shrinking CD4+ clones resided mostly in CM and EM, and CD8+ ones in EMRA.

TCRdb re-analysed the 5' RACE reads in MiXCR, keeping a single row per CDR3 protein. The sample lists 410,000 or so distinct CDR3 sequences; more than 20% were seen once. The source of this sequence is an adult woman who had mild COVID-19 (a few samples of this study predate the infection). Cell type and time point are not known. This chain joins TRBV5-1 and TRBJ2-7, with D hard to call. Sample: PBMCs or a T cell subset sorted from them (not recorded which). The CDR3 loop reads CASSLDQNVYEQYF. CDR3 in DNA: TGCGCCAGCAGCTTGGACCAGAACGTATACGAGCAGTACTTC.